Listed below are T cell receptor beta chains from one sample, sequenced in a study of T cells after yellow fever vaccination. One entry per CDR3 protein results from TCRdb running MiXCR on the 5' RACE reads. This table holds some 320,000 distinct CDR3 sequences, approximately 4.5% found once. The source was PBMCs, collected 15 days after the yellow fever booster vaccination. All receptors derive from a man between 18 and 29 years old who received the YFV17D yellow fever vaccine. CDR3s include the opening cysteine and the closing phenylalanine or tryptophan. The D gene is left open where the match is weak. The size field is filled for only some rows; it gives once, few, many or a size class.

size: few; J: TRBJ1-1; V: TRBV29-1; D: -; DNA: TGCAGCGTTGGGGACGGGGCTGAAGCTTTCTTT; CDR3: CSVGDGAEAFF
size: few; J: TRBJ1-3; V: TRBV7-8; D: -; DNA: TGTGCCAGCAGTTCCCGGTCAGGAAACACCATATATTTT; CDR3: CASSSRSGNTIYF
size: many; J: TRBJ2-1; V: TRBV5-1; D: TRBD1; DNA: TGCGCCAGCAGCGCCGGGACAGGGGTCTGGGATGAGCAGTTCTTC; CDR3: CASSAGTGVWDEQFF
size: -; J: TRBJ1-1; V: TRBV7-9; D: -; DNA: TGTGCCAGCAGCGCCCTCAATGGGCACACTGAAGCTTTCTTT; CDR3: CASSALNGHTEAFF
size: many; J: TRBJ1-4; V: TRBV3-1; D: TRBD1; DNA: TGTGCCAGCAGCCCCTACCGGGGACAGGGAGATGAAAAACTGTTTTTT; CDR3: CASSPYRGQGDEKLFF
size: many; J: TRBJ2-1; V: TRBV7-9; D: TRBD2; DNA: TGTGCCAGCGCCCAGACTAGCGGTTACAATGAGCAGTTCTTC; CDR3: CASAQTSGYNEQFF
size: few; J: TRBJ1-2; V: TRBV5-1; D: -; DNA: TGCGCCAGCAGCGATTCGAGACCAAACTATGGCTACACCTTC; CDR3: CASSDSRPNYGYTF
size: many; J: TRBJ1-3; V: TRBV12-3/TRBV12-4; D: -; DNA: TGTGCCAGCATGGAGGGGTCTGGAAACACCATATATTTT; CDR3: CASMEGSGNTIYF
size: -; J: TRBJ2-5; V: TRBV7-2; D: -; DNA: TGTGCCAGCAGCTTTCGTGCGGCCGTCCAAGAGACCCAGTACTTC; CDR3: CASSFRAAVQETQYF
size: many; J: TRBJ2-1; V: TRBV2; D: TRBD1; DNA: TGTGCCAGCAAAAGGACAGGGGGCTCCTACAATGAGCAGTTCTTC; CDR3: CASKRTGGSYNEQFF
size: many; J: TRBJ1-5; V: TRBV7-9; D: TRBD1; DNA: TGTGCCAGCAGCTTAATTACAGGGGCAGGGAATCAGCCCCAGCATTTT; CDR3: CASSLITGAGNQPQHF
size: many; J: TRBJ2-3; V: TRBV13; D: -; DNA: TGTGCCAGCAGCTTAAATCCAGATACGCAGTATTTT; CDR3: CASSLNPDTQYF
size: -; J: TRBJ2-7; V: TRBV5-1; D: -; DNA: TGCGCCAGCAGCTTGGGAGGAGGGTTCTACGAGCAGTACTTC; CDR3: CASSLGGGFYEQYF
size: -; J: TRBJ2-3; V: TRBV9; D: TRBD2; DNA: TGTGCCAGCAGCGTATCAGCGGGGGCTAGCACAGATACGCAGTATTTT; CDR3: CASSVSAGASTDTQYF
size: -; J: TRBJ2-5; V: TRBV12-3/TRBV12-4; D: -; DNA: TGTGCCAGCAGTTTTCACGCCTCCCAAGAGACCCAGTACTTC; CDR3: CASSFHASQETQYF
size: -; J: TRBJ2-5; V: TRBV7-2; D: TRBD1; DNA: TGTGCCAGCAGCGCCCGGGGACAGAACTTCCAAGAGACCCAGTACTTC; CDR3: CASSARGQNFQETQYF
size: -; J: TRBJ2-3; V: TRBV29-1; D: -; DNA: TGCAGCGTTGAAGATCCCCGGGTTGAGTCAGATACGCAGTATTTT; CDR3: CSVEDPRVESDTQYF
size: many; J: TRBJ2-1; V: TRBV12-3/TRBV12-4; D: -; DNA: TGTGCCAGCAGTTTAGCCGGAGAGCAGTTCTTC; CDR3: CASSLAGEQFF
size: many; J: TRBJ2-2; V: TRBV20-1; D: TRBD2; DNA: TGCAGTGCTAGAGGGGGACTAGCGGAGGGGGAGCTGTTTTTT; CDR3: CSARGGLAEGELFF
size: few; J: TRBJ2-1; V: TRBV12-3/TRBV12-4; D: -; DNA: TGTGCCAGCAGTCCGCTGTGGGGTGAGCAGTTCTTC; CDR3: CASSPLWGEQFF
size: few; J: TRBJ2-5; V: TRBV2; D: TRBD1; DNA: TGTGCCAGCCCCATACCACAGGGGCACGGTGAGACCCAGTACTTC; CDR3: CASPIPQGHGETQYF
size: -; J: TRBJ2-3; V: TRBV3-1; D: -; DNA: TGTGCCAGCAGCCGGGGGGCGGGGGTCACAGCAGATACGCAGTATTTT; CDR3: CASSRGAGVTADTQYF
size: -; J: TRBJ2-5; V: TRBV18; D: -; DNA: TGTGCCAGCTCACCACCTTCGTGGCGACAAGAGACCCAGTACTTC; CDR3: CASSPPSWRQETQYF
size: few; J: TRBJ2-1; V: TRBV11-2; D: -; DNA: TGTGCCAGCAGCTTAGAAGGGACATCGAGGGAGCAGTTCTTC; CDR3: CASSLEGTSREQFF
size: few; J: TRBJ1-4; V: TRBV2; D: -; DNA: TGTGCCAGCGGAACTGGGGCCCCAGTGCGTTTT; CDR3: CASGTGAPVRF
size: many; J: TRBJ2-3; V: TRBV7-9; D: -; DNA: TGTGCCAGCAGCCCGAGGACAGCCTACACAGATACGCAGTATTTT; CDR3: CASSPRTAYTDTQYF
size: few; J: TRBJ1-2; V: TRBV20-1; D: -; DNA: TGCAGTGCTAGGCAAAGGAGTTCTAACTATGGCTACACCTTC; CDR3: CSARQRSSNYGYTF
size: many; J: TRBJ2-3; V: TRBV7-6; D: -; DNA: TGTGCCAGCAGCTCGGTCAGTAGGGGGGCCGGCACAGATACGCAGTATTTT; CDR3: CASSSVSRGAGTDTQYF
size: many; J: TRBJ2-2; V: TRBV12-3/TRBV12-4; D: -; DNA: TGTGCCAGCAGCCCTGGGTTTTGGGTCGGGGAGCTGTTTTTT; CDR3: CASSPGFWVGELFF
size: few; J: TRBJ2-2; V: TRBV7-6; D: -; DNA: TGTGCCAGCAGCTTAGAAGGAGGGGGATCCTTTTCGAACACCGGGGAGCTGTTTTTT; CDR3: CASSLEGGGSFSNTGELFF
size: -; J: TRBJ2-3; V: TRBV9; D: -; DNA: TGTGCCAGCAGCGTAATGCCAGGGGGGGATACGCAGTATTTT; CDR3: CASSVMPGGDTQYF
size: many; J: TRBJ2-3; V: TRBV10-3; D: TRBD2; DNA: TGTGCCGTTCAGGAACCGACTAGCGGGGGGGCAAATACGCAGTATTTT; CDR3: CAVQEPTSGGANTQYF
size: many; J: TRBJ2-5; V: TRBV5-1; D: TRBD2; DNA: TGCGCCAGCACCTTAGCGGGAAGCAAGACCCAGTACTTC; CDR3: CASTLAGSKTQYF
size: few; J: TRBJ1-1; V: TRBV12-3/TRBV12-4; D: -; DNA: TGTGCCAGCAGCCTGGGGGGGAGCCAAGCTTTCTTT; CDR3: CASSLGGSQAFF
size: many; J: TRBJ1-6; V: TRBV2; D: -; DNA: TGTGCCAAGGGAAAGCCCCCCCAGGATCCCCTCCACTTT; CDR3: CAKGKPPQDPLHF
size: -; J: TRBJ2-3; V: TRBV5-1; D: -; DNA: TGCGCCAGCATGCCGGACGCTAACACAGATACGCAGTATTTT; CDR3: CASMPDANTDTQYF
size: -; J: TRBJ2-5; V: TRBV6-2/TRBV6-3; D: TRBD1; DNA: TGTGCCAGCAACCGACCTTTGGACAGGGTATTCCCCCAATGGGAGACCCAGTACTTC; CDR3: CASNRPLDRVFPQWETQYF
size: few; J: TRBJ2-5; V: TRBV1; D: -; DNA: TGCACCAGCAGCGAGGGGCCGGGGAAGACCCAGTACTTC; CDR3: CTSSEGPGKTQYF
size: many; J: TRBJ1-1; V: TRBV11-2; D: TRBD1; DNA: TGTGCCAGCAGCCCAGACAGGGCGCCTGAAGCTTTCTTT; CDR3: CASSPDRAPEAFF
size: many; J: TRBJ2-2; V: TRBV7-3; D: -; DNA: TGTGCCAGCAGCTTAACGCGTTACGCCGGGGAGCTGTTTTTT; CDR3: CASSLTRYAGELFF
size: many; J: TRBJ2-7; V: TRBV4-3; D: -; DNA: TGCGCCAGCAGCAAGACCACAGGGACTTTCCCCTACGAGCAGTACTTC; CDR3: CASSKTTGTFPYEQYF
size: few; J: TRBJ2-5; V: TRBV3-1; D: -; DNA: TGTGCCAGCAGCCAAGTAGAGCGAGAGACCCAGTACTTC; CDR3: CASSQVERETQYF
size: many; J: TRBJ2-2; V: TRBV7-3; D: TRBD1; DNA: TGTGCCAGCAGCTTAATCGGGACAGAAAACACCGGGGAGCTGTTTTTT; CDR3: CASSLIGTENTGELFF
size: -; J: TRBJ2-1; V: TRBV24-1; D: TRBD1; DNA: TGTGCCACCAGTGATTCCGGGACAGCAAACAATGAGCAGTTCTTC; CDR3: CATSDSGTANNEQFF
size: many; J: TRBJ1-2; V: TRBV27; D: -; DNA: TGTGCCAGCAGTCCACGTGTCGCGGGTGACGGGTACTATGGCTACACCTTC; CDR3: CASSPRVAGDGYYGYTF
size: many; J: TRBJ2-2; V: TRBV6-5; D: TRBD1; DNA: TGTGCCAGCAGTTACCGGGACAGGGGGACGAGGGAGCTGTTTTTT; CDR3: CASSYRDRGTRELFF
size: -; J: TRBJ2-1; V: TRBV11-1; D: TRBD2; DNA: TGTGCCAGCAGCTTACTGGGACTAGCGGGTGACAATGAGCAGTTCTTC; CDR3: CASSLLGLAGDNEQFF
size: many; J: TRBJ1-2; V: TRBV5-1; D: -; DNA: TGCGCCAGCAGCTTGGGGTCAGCCGACTATGGCTACACCTTC; CDR3: CASSLGSADYGYTF
size: many; J: TRBJ1-4; V: TRBV12-3/TRBV12-4; D: -; DNA: TGTGCCAGCAGTTTACGGGTGGGCACAAAGGAAAAACTGTTTTTT; CDR3: CASSLRVGTKEKLFF
size: -; J: TRBJ2-3; V: TRBV11-2; D: -; DNA: TGTGCCAGCAGCTTAGGCTTACGGGGGACAGACACAGATACGCAGTATTTT; CDR3: CASSLGLRGTDTDTQYF
size: few; J: TRBJ2-3; V: TRBV28; D: TRBD2; DNA: TGTGCCAGCAGGAGCGGGGCCCTCCCAGATACGCAGTATTTT; CDR3: CASRSGALPDTQYF
size: many; J: TRBJ1-2; V: TRBV4-2; D: TRBD1; DNA: TGTGCCAGCAGCCTGGGGCTCGAGGGGGCAGCGAGATACACCTTC; CDR3: CASSLGLEGAARYTF
size: -; J: TRBJ2-1; V: TRBV25-1; D: -; DNA: TGTGCCAGCCTTGGACAGCAACCCTACAATGAGCAGTTCTTC; CDR3: CASLGQQPYNEQFF
size: many; J: TRBJ1-5; V: TRBV29-1; D: TRBD1; DNA: TGCAGCGTTACCGGGACAGGGGTCGATCAGCCCCAGCATTTT; CDR3: CSVTGTGVDQPQHF